This T cell receptor beta chain stems from a study of T cells in tumors after PD-1 blockade. Assay used: immunoSEQ multiplex PCR; TCRdb lists only in-frame clones, some missing. Found here are roughly 9,800 clones, around 63% of them singletons; the top ten hold roughly 13%. The source was tumor tissue, collected after anti-PD-1 treatment. The receptor comes from a human donor with basal cell carcinoma.

DNA for the CDR3: TGTGCCAGCCGAAGGCTAGGGGTTGACTACGAGCAGTACTTC. Its protein product is CASRRLGVDYEQYF. This sequence joins TRBV11-3 and TRBJ2-7; D may be TRBD1 (5 bases). This CDR3 is built from 14 residues. The V and J ends lost 8 bases and 3 bases respectively, with 17 bases between them. In germline, CDR1 is SGHNT, CDR2 YENEEA.